The rows below give T cell receptor beta chains drawn from one sample of a study of cytomegalovirus exposure and HLA in healthy donors. The protocol was immunoSEQ multiplex PCR, while the TCRdb copy is restricted to in-frame clones and leaves out a portion. The data show 100,000 to 150,000 clones, roughly 68% seen once. The sequencing input was PBMCs. The receptors were gathered from a woman between 50 and 59 years old in good health and CMV-seropositive. The CDR3 runs from the conserved cysteine through the conserved F or W. The order of the fields is J gene, D gene, V gene, clone size, CDR3 protein, CDR3 DNA. The D gene is left open where the match is weak. Rows give clone size only sometimes, using once, few, many, or a class for an expanded clone.

TRBJ2-1 | - | TRBV5-4 | - | CASSSFRFPYNEQFF | TGTGCCAGCAGCTCATTCCGGTTTCCCTACAATGAGCAGTTCTTC
TRBJ2-1 | TRBD1 | TRBV5-1 | few | CASSSSGGSYNEQFF | TGCGCCAGCAGCAGTTCAGGGGGCTCCTACAATGAGCAGTTCTTC
TRBJ1-1 | TRBD1 | TRBV10-1 | - | CASLDRGHTEAFF | TGCGCCAGCCTAGACAGGGGACACACTGAAGCTTTCTTT
TRBJ2-3 | TRBD2 | TRBV5-6 | - | CASSAAGTRADTQYF | TGTGCCAGCAGCGCGGCCGGGACTAGGGCAGATACGCAGTATTTT
TRBJ2-3 | TRBD2 | TRBV7-9 | few | CASSLGGTSGGAGDTQYF | TGTGCCAGCAGCTTAGGAGGGACTAGCGGGGGGGCTGGGGATACGCAGTATTTT
TRBJ2-5 | TRBD1 | TRBV6-5 | - | CASSYSTGASGETQYF | TGTGCCAGCAGTTACTCGACAGGGGCGTCCGGGGAGACCCAGTACTTC
TRBJ1-1 | - | TRBV5-6 | - | CASSLVGAKNTEAFF | TGTGCCAGCAGCTTGGTGGGGGCAAAGAACACTGAAGCTTTCTTT
TRBJ1-3 | - | TRBV9 | - | CASSVGSGGFGNTIYF | TGTGCCAGCAGCGTAGGTAGCGGGGGCTTTGGAAACACCATATATTTT
TRBJ2-3 | TRBD2 | TRBV7-6 | - | CASSQTSGGDTQYF | TGTGCCAGCAGCCAGACTAGCGGGGGAGATACGCAGTATTTT
TRBJ2-3 | - | TRBV7-7 | - | CASSLNRGGTYTQYF | TGTGCCAGCAGCTTAAACAGGGGGGGCACATATACGCAGTATTTT
TRBJ2-7 | - | TRBV28 | - | CASSLQTTEQYF | TGTGCCAGCAGTTTACAGACAACCGAGCAGTACTTC
TRBJ2-4 | - | TRBV4-3 | once | CASSQVAGREVIRYF | TGCGCCAGCAGCCAAGTCGCGGGCAGGGAGGTCATTCGGTACTTC
TRBJ2-7 | TRBD1 | TRBV19 | - | CASSMGQGISYEQYF | TGTGCCAGTAGTATGGGACAGGGGATTTCCTACGAGCAGTACTTC
TRBJ2-7 | TRBD2 | TRBV5-1 | few | CASSKAPTGGDLGEQYF | TGCGCCAGCAGCAAGGCCCCCACCGGGGGGGACCTGGGGGAGCAGTACTTC
TRBJ1-2 | TRBD1 | TRBV18 | - | CASSPGTGRANYGYTF | TGTGCCAGCTCACCGGGGACAGGGAGGGCTAACTATGGCTACACCTTC
TRBJ1-6 | - | TRBV7-2 | - | CASTTMGDKKSPLHF | TGTGCCAGCACCACTATGGGAGACAAAAAATCACCCCTCCACTTT
TRBJ2-7 | - | TRBV7-3 | - | CASSQRGGSEQYF | TGTGCCAGCAGCCAAAGGGGGGGCTCCGAGCAGTACTTC
TRBJ2-7 | - | TRBV6-1 | - | CASSEYSRYEQYF | TGTGCCAGCAGTGAATACAGCCGCTACGAGCAGTACTTC
TRBJ2-7 | TRBD1 | TRBV11-3 | - | CASSPTGDHEQYF | TGTGCCAGCAGCCCAACAGGGGACCACGAGCAGTACTTC
TRBJ1-2 | TRBD1 | TRBV10-3 | - | CAISSGTGGVDGYTF | TGTGCCATCAGTTCCGGGACAGGGGGCGTAGATGGCTACACCTTC
TRBJ2-3 | TRBD1 | TRBV4-1 | - | CASSQGKGQGGTDTQYF | TGCGCCAGCAGCCAGGGGAAAGGACAGGGTGGGACAGATACGCAGTATTTT
TRBJ2-1 | - | TRBV25-1 | once | CASSDRRGEQFF | TGTGCCAGCAGTGACCGCCGGGGTGAGCAGTTCTTC
TRBJ2-7 | - | TRBV29-1 | - | CSVAAGTGFSYEQYF | TGCAGCGTTGCCGCGGGGACCGGATTCTCCTACGAGCAGTACTTC
TRBJ2-3 | TRBD2 | TRBV2 | - | CASNGRTSGGSTDTQYF | TGTGCCAGCAACGGTCGGACTAGCGGGGGAAGCACAGATACGCAGTATTTT
TRBJ1-5 | TRBD1 | TRBV28 | once | CASSLGQSNQPQHF | TGTGCCAGCAGCTTGGGACAGAGCAATCAGCCCCAGCATTTT
TRBJ1-3 | - | TRBV4-2 | - | CASGETVGNTIYF | TGTGCCAGCGGAGAAACCGTGGGAAACACCATATATTTT
TRBJ1-5 | - | TRBV2 | - | CASSERGLYRF | TGTGCCAGCAGTGAAAGGGGTCTTTACAGGTTT
TRBJ2-2 | TRBD1 | TRBV5-1 | - | CASSGDRGRRAGELFF | TGCGCCAGCAGCGGGGACAGGGGGCGCAGGGCCGGGGAGCTGTTTTTT
TRBJ1-5 | TRBD1 | TRBV18 | - | CASSPGQGARNQPQHF | TGTGCCAGCTCACCAGGGCAGGGGGCGAGGAATCAGCCCCAGCATTTT
TRBJ1-2 | TRBD1 | TRBV11-2 | - | CASSLLGTGRTNYGYTF | TGTGCCAGCAGCTTATTGGGGACAGGCCGTACTAACTATGGCTACACCTTC
TRBJ1-1 | - | TRBV18 | - | CASSPVLVNTEAFF | TGTGCCAGCTCACCCGTACTCGTGAACACTGAAGCTTTCTTT
TRBJ1-2 | - | TRBV5-5 | - | CASSLTENYGYTF | TGTGCCAGCAGCTTGACAGAAAACTATGGCTACACCTTC
TRBJ2-3 | TRBD1 | TRBV4-2 | - | CASSQEVPQGAGTDTQYF | TGTGCCAGCAGCCAAGAAGTTCCCCAGGGGGCGGGCACAGATACGCAGTATTTT
TRBJ2-5 | TRBD1 | TRBV29-1 | - | CSGRDSRETQYF | TGCAGCGGAAGGGACAGCCGTGAGACCCAGTACTTC
TRBJ2-7 | TRBD1 | TRBV29-1 | once | CSASGTGITDWSEQYF | TGCAGCGCCTCCGGGACAGGGATAACTGATTGGAGCGAGCAGTACTTC
TRBJ1-2 | TRBD1 | TRBV29-1 | - | CSVWTGGHGYTF | TGCAGCGTCTGGACAGGGGGCCATGGCTACACCTTC
TRBJ2-3 | TRBD1 | TRBV11-2 | - | CASSFGTGAVDTQYF | TGTGCCAGCAGCTTCGGGACAGGGGCGGTAGATACGCAGTATTTT
TRBJ1-2 | TRBD1 | TRBV7-2 | few | CASTFTGGAGYGYTF | TGTGCCAGCACGTTCACAGGGGGCGCCGGCTATGGCTACACCTTC
TRBJ2-7 | TRBD1 | TRBV6-6 | - | CASSLSGTEAYEQYF | TGTGCCAGCAGTTTATCCGGGACAGAGGCCTACGAGCAGTACTTC
TRBJ1-6 | - | TRBV19 | - | CAGSVWAENSPLHF | TGTGCCGGTAGCGTTTGGGCCGAAAATTCACCCCTCCACTTT
TRBJ1-4 | TRBD1 | TRBV28 | - | CASSSGGRTNEKLFF | TGTGCCAGCAGTTCAGGGGGCCGAACTAATGAAAAACTGTTTTTT
TRBJ2-7 | - | TRBV5-1 | - | CASRESYEQYF | TGCGCCAGCCGGGAGAGCTACGAGCAGTACTTC
TRBJ2-7 | TRBD1 | TRBV27 | - | CASSPGTGVYEQYF | TGTGCCAGCAGTCCCGGGACAGGGGTATACGAGCAGTACTTC
TRBJ1-1 | - | TRBV29-1 | - | CSVDSGSGAGRTEAFF | TGCAGCGTTGACTCAGGGAGCGGGGCAGGAAGGACTGAAGCTTTCTTT
TRBJ1-6 | TRBD1 | TRBV10-3 | few | CAISESQTGPDNSPLHF | TGTGCCATCAGTGAGTCTCAGACAGGGCCCGATAATTCACCCCTCCACTTT
TRBJ2-6 | - | TRBV21-1 | - | CASSKGGVSGANVLTF | TGTGCCAGCAGCAAAGGCGGGGTCTCTGGGGCCAACGTCCTGACTTTC
TRBJ1-4 | - | TRBV6-5 | few | CASHPIRGREKLFF | TGTGCCAGCCACCCAATCAGGGGACGTGAAAAACTGTTTTTT
TRBJ2-2 | TRBD2 | TRBV7-3 | few | CASSPGLANTGELFF | TGTGCCAGCAGCCCTGGACTAGCAAACACCGGGGAGCTGTTTTTT
TRBJ2-1 | TRBD2 | TRBV4-1 | few | CASSQVGGGANEQFF | TGCGCCAGCAGCCAAGTGGGCGGGGGGGCCAATGAGCAGTTCTTC
TRBJ1-4 | - | TRBV2 | - | CASNTDSGEKLFF | TGTGCCAGCAATACAGACAGTGGTGAAAAACTGTTTTTT
TRBJ2-3 | TRBD2 | TRBV5-5 | once | CASPGWGGSTDTQYF | TGTGCCAGCCCCGGGTGGGGGGGGAGCACAGATACGCAGTATTTT
TRBJ2-7 | - | TRBV6-5 | - | CASSYEAGEYEQYF | TGTGCCAGCAGTTACGAAGCAGGGGAATACGAGCAGTACTTC
TRBJ2-6 | TRBD1 | TRBV10-3 | - | CAIGWGQGNSGANVLTF | TGTGCCATCGGGTGGGGACAGGGGAATTCTGGGGCCAACGTCCTGACTTTC
TRBJ2-3 | - | TRBV28 | - | CASSLSPGYTDTQYF | TGTGCCAGCAGTTTATCCCCGGGATACACAGATACGCAGTATTTT